The source of this T cell receptor (beta chain) is a study of CD8+ T cells in alopecia areata. Overall study results and limits: In blood and scalp, many expanded lesional clones persisted during tofacitinib. Scalp samples also yield sequences of resident alphabeta T cells from normal skin. Scalp clonality, together with expanded CD8+ clones among the top 100, fell significantly with tofacitinib.

With respect to this clone: Its matching antigen is unknown.

RNA, once extracted, was reverse transcribed into cDNA for use as the sequencing template. Generated by immunoSEQ multiplex PCR, the TCRdb table keeps only in-frame clones and is missing some. The sample lists 150,000 to 200,000 clones; approximately 62% were seen once. V dropped 0 bases and J dropped 3; count of bases not matched to a gene: 4. This CDR3 has 15 residues. Germline CDR1 and CDR2: SGHRS and YFSETQ. Treatment indicated: oral pan-JAK inhibitor, 5-10 mg twice daily. Patients with alopecia areata provided lesional scalp punch biopsies as well as peripheral blood. The chain carries TRBV5-1 and TRBJ2-3, with 7 bases that match TRBD2. Specimen: CD4+ T cells sorted from blood, collected at week 24, from a patient treated with tofacitinib. The sequence came from a human donor with alopecia areata. CDR3 loop: CASSLAGGPTDTQYF. The DNA for the CDR3 is TGCGCCAGCAGCTTGGCGGGGGGACCTACAGATACGCAGTATTTT. Complete variable domain (other parts from reference TRBV5-1 and TRBJ2-3): KAGVTQTPRYLIKTRGQQVTLSCSPISGHRSVSWYQQTPGQGLQFLFEYFSETQRNKGNFPGRFSGRQFSNSRSEMNVSTLELGDSALYLCASSLAGGPTDTQYFGPGTRLTVL.